The clone carrying this T cell receptor (beta chain) was counted once. Its specificity is not known. The entry originates in a study of siplizumab effects on memory and regulatory T cells. Study results and caveats: Mappable CD4+ clones that were alloreactive averaged approximately 69% Treg-derived with siplizumab versus roughly 25% in controls. Confirmatory evidence of suppressive function in proliferating siplizumab-culture Tregs was not obtained.

The CDR3 is 16 residues long. Per germline, CDR1 SGHDT and CDR2 YYEEEE. Germline trimming cut 4 bases from V and 3 bases from J; bases unmatched to any gene: 13. TCR templates numbering some 10^5 were assayed per sample. Produced via immunoSEQ multiplex PCR; TCRdb's table is partial and in-frame only. The sample includes some 100,000 clones, approximately 93% seen only once; the top ten take 6% to 7%. The source of this sequence is a human donor in good health. Sequenced: CD8+ T cells sorted from blood. The V and J genes are TRBV5-6 and TRBJ2-7; 7 nucleotides align to TRBD2. Here the CDR3 reads CASSTSLGRGYYEQYF. As DNA, the CDR3 is TGTGCCAGCAGCACGTCCCTAGGGCGGGGGTACTACGAGCAGTACTTC.